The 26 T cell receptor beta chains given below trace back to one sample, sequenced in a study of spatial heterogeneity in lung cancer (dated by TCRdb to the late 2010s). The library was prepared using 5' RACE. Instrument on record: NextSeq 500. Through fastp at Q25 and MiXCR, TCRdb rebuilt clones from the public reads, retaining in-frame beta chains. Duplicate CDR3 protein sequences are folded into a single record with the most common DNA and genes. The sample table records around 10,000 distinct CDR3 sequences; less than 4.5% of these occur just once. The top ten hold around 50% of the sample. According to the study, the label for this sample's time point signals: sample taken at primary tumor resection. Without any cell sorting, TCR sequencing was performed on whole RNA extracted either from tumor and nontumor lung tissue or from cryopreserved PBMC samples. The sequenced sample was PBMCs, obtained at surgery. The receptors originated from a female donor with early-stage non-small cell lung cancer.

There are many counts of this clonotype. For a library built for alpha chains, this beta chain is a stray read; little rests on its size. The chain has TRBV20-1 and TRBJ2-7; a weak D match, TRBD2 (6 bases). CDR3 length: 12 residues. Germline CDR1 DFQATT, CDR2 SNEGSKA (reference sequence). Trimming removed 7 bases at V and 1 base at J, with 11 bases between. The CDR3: CSGGLYSYEQYF. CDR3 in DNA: TGCAGTGGGGGACTGTATTCCTACGAGCAGTACTTC.

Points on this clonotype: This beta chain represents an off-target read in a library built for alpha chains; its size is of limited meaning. The CDR3 loop is CASGSLYPGLGPYVETQYF. In nucleotides, the CDR3 is TGTGCCAGCGGTTCCCTCTACCCGGGACTAGGACCCTATGTGGAGACCCAGTACTTC. The rearrangement joins TRBV6-2 or TRBV6-3 to TRBJ2-5; 8 nucleotides match TRBD2. CDR3 length equals 19 residues. Trimming at V came to 8 bases and at J to 5 bases, leaving 25 bases not matched to a gene. Germline assignment: CDR1 MNHEY and CDR2 SVGEGT.

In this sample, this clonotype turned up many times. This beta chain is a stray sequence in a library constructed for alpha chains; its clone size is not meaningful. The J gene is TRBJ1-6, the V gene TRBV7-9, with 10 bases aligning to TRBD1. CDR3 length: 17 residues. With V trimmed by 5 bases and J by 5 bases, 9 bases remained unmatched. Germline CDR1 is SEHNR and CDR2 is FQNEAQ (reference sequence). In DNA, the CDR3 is TGTGCCAGCAGCAAACTGACAGGGGGCGAAAATAATTCACCCCTCCACTTT. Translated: CASSKLTGGENNSPLHF. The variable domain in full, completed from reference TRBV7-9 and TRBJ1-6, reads DTGVSQNPRHKITKRGQNVTFRCDPISEHNRLYWYRQTLGQGPEFLTYFQNEAQLEKSRLLSDRFSAERPKGSFSTLEIQRTEQGDSAMYLCASSKLTGGENNSPLHFGNGTRLTVT.

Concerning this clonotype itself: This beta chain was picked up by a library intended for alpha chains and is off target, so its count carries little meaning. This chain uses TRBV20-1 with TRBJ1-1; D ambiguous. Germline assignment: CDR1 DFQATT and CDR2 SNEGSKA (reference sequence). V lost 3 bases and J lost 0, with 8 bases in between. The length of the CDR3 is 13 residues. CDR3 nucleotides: TGCAGTGCTAGGGACGGATTGAACACTGAAGCTTTCTTT. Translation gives CSARDGLNTEAFF.

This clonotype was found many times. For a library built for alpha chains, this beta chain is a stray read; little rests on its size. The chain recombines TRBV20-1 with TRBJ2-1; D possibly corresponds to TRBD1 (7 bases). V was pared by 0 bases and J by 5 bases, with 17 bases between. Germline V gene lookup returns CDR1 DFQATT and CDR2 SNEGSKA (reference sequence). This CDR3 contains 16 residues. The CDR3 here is CSARDGGGPSDNEQFF. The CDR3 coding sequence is TGCAGTGCTAGAGATGGAGGGGGCCCTTCAGACAATGAGCAGTTCTTC.

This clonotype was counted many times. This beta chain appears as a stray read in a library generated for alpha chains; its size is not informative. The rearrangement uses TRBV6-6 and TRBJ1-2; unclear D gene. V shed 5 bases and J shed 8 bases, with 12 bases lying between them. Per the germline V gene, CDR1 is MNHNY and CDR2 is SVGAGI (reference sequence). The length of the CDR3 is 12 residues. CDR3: CASSGDIGGYTF. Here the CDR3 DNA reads TGTGCCAGCAGTGGTGACATCGGCGGCTACACCTTC.

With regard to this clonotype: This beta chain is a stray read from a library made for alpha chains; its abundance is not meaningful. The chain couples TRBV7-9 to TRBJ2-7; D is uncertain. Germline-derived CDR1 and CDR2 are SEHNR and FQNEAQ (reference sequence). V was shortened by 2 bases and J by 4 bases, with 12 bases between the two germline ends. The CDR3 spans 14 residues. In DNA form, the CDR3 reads TGTGCCAGCAGCTTAAGAGAAAACTTTTACGAGCAGTACTTC. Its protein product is CASSLRENFYEQYF.

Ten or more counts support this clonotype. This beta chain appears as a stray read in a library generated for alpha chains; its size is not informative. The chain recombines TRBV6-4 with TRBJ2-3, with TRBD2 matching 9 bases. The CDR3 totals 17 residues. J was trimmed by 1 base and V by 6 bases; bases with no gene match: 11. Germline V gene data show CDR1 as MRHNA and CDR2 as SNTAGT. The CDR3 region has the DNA TGTGCCAGCAGGGACCGCCGGGTAGCGGGGGGCACAGATACGCAGTATTTT. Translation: CASRDRRVAGGTDTQYF.

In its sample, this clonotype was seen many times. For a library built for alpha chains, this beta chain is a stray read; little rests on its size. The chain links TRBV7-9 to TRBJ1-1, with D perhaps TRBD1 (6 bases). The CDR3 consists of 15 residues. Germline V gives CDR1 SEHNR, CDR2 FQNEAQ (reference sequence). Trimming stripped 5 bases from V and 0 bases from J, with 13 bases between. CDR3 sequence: CASSEQGFMNTEAFF. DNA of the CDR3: TGTGCCAGCAGCGAACAGGGTTTCATGAACACTGAAGCTTTCTTT.

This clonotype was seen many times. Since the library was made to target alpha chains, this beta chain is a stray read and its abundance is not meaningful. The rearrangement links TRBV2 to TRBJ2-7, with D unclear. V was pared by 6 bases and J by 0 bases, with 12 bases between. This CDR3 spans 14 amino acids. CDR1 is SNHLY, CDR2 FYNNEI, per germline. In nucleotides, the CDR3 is TGTGCCAGCAGGGACCACCGCCTCTCCTACGAGCAGTACTTC. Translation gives CASRDHRLSYEQYF.

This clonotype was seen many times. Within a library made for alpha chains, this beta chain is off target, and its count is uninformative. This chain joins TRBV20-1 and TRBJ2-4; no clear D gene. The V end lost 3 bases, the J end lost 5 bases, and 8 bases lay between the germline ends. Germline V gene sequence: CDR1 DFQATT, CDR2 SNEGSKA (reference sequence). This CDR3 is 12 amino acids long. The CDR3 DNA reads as TGCAGTGCTAGTTCGGGCCAAAACATTCAGTACTTC. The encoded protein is CSASSGQNIQYF.

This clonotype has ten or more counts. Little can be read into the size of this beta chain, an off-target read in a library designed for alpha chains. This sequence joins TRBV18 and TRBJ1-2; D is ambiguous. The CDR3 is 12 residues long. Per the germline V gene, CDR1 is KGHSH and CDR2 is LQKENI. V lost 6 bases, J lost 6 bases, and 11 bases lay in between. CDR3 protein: CASSPPGDGYTF. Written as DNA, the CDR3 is TGTGCCAGCTCCCCCCCAGGTGATGGCTACACCTTC.

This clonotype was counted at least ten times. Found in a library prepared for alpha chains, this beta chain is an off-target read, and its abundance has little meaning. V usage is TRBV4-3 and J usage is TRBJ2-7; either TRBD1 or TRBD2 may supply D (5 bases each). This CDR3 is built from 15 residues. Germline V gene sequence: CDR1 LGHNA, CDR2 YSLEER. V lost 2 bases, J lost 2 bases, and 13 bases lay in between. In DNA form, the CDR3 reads TGCGCCAGCAGCCAAACCCGGGACGGAACCTACGAGCAGTACTTC. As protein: CASSQTRDGTYEQYF.

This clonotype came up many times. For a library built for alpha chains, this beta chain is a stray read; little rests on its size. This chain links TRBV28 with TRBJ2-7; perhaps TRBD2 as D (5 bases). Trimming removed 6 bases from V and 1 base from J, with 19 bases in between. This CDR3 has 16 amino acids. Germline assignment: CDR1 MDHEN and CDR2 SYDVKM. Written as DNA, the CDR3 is TGTGCCAGCAGCCCTGTCGGACTCGTCATTTCCTACGAGCAGTACTTC. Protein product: CASSPVGLVISYEQYF.

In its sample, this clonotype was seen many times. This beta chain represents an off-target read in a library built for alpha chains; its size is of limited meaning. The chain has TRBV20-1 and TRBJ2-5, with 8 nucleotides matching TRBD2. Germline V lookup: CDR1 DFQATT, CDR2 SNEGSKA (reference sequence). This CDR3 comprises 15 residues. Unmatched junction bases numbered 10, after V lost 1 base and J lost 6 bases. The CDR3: CSARVGTGGPKTQYF. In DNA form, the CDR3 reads TGCAGTGCTAGAGTTGGGACGGGAGGGCCGAAGACCCAGTACTTC.

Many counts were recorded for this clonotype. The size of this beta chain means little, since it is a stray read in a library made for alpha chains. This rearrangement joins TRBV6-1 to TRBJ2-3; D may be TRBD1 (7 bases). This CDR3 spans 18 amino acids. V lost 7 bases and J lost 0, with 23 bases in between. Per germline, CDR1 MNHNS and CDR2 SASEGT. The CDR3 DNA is TGTGCCAGCATCCTTGGGGGCAGGGGGGTATCTAGCACAGATACGCAGTATTTT. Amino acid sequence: CASILGGRGVSSTDTQYF.

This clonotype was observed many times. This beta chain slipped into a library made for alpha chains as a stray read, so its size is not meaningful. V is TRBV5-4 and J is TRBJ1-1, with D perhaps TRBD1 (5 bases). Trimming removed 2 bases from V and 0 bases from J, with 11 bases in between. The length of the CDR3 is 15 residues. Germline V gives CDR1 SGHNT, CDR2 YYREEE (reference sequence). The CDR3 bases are TGTGCCAGCAGCTTAAACAGGCTAATGAACACTGAAGCTTTCTTT. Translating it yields CASSLNRLMNTEAFF.

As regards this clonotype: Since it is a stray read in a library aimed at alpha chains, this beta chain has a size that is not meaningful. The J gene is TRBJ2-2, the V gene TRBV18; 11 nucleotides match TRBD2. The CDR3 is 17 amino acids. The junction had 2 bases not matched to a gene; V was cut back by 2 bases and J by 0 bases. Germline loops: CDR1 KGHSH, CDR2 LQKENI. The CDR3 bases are TGTGCCAGCTCACCAACTAGCGGGGGCCCGAACACCGGGGAGCTGTTTTTT. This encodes CASSPTSGGPNTGELFF.

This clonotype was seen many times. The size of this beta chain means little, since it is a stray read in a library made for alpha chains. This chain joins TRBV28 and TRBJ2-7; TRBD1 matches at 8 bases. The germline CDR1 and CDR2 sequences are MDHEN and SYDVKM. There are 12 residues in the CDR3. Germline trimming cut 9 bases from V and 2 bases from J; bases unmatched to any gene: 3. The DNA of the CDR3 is TGTGCCAGTGACAGGGGCCCCTACGAGCAGTACTTC. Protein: CASDRGPYEQYF.

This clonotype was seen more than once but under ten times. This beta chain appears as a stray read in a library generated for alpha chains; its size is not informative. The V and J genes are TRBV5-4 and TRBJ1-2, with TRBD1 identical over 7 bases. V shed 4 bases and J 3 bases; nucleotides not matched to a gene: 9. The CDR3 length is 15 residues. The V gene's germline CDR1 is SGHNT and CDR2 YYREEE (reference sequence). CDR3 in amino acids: CASSTRGQKDYGYTF. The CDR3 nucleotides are TGTGCCAGCAGCACCAGGGGACAGAAGGACTATGGCTACACCTTC. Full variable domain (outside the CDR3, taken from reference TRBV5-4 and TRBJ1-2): ETGVTQSPTHLIKTRGQQVTLRCSSQSGHNTVSWYQQALGQGPQFIFQYYREEENGRGNFPPRFSGLQFPNYSSELNVNALELDDSALYLCASSTRGQKDYGYTFGSGTRLTVV.

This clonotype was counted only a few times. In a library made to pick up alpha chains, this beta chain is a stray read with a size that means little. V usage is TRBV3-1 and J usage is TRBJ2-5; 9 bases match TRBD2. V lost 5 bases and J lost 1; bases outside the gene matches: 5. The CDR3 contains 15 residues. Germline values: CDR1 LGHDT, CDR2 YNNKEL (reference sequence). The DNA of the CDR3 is TGTGCCAGCAGCATGAGCGGGGGGACCCAAGAGACCCAGTACTTC. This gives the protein CASSMSGGTQETQYF.

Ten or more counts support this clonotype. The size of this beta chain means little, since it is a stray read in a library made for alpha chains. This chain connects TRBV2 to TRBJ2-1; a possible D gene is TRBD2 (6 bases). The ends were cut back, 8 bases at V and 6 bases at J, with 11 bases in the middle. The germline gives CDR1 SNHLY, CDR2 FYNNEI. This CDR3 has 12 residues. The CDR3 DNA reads TGTGCCAGCGAAGGGACTTCCAATGAGCAGTTCTTC. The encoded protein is CASEGTSNEQFF.

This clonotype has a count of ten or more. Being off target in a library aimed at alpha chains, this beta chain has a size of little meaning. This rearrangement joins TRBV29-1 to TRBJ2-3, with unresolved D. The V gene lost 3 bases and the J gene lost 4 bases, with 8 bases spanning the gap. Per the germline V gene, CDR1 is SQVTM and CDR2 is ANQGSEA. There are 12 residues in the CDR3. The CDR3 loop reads CSVDGPADTQYF. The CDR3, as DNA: TGCAGCGTTGATGGGCCGGCAGATACGCAGTATTTT.

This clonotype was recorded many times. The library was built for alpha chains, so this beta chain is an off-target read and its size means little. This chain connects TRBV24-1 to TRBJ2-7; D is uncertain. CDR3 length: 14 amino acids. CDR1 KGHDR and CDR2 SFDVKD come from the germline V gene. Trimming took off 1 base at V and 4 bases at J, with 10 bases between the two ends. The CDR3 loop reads CATSDLVGPYEQYF. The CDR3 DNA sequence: TGTGCCACCAGTGATTTAGTGGGCCCTTACGAGCAGTACTTC.

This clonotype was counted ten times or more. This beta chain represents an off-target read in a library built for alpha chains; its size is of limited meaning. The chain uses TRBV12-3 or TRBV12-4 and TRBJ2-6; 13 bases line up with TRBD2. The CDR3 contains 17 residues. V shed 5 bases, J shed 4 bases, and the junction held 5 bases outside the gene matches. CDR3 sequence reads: CASSPGTSGVGANVLTF. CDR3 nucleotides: TGTGCCAGCAGTCCGGGGACTAGCGGGGTCGGGGCCAACGTCCTGACTTTC.

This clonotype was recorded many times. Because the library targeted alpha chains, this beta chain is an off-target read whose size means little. CDR3 sequence reads: CASTNPWGHTGELFF. In nucleotides, the CDR3 is TGTGCCAGCACCAATCCGTGGGGTCACACCGGGGAGCTGTTTTTT. The J gene is TRBJ2-2, the V gene TRBV28, with no clear D. Germline V gene lookup returns CDR1 MDHEN and CDR2 SYDVKM. The CDR3 is made up of 15 amino acids. V was cut by 7 bases and J by 3 bases, with 15 bases left in between.